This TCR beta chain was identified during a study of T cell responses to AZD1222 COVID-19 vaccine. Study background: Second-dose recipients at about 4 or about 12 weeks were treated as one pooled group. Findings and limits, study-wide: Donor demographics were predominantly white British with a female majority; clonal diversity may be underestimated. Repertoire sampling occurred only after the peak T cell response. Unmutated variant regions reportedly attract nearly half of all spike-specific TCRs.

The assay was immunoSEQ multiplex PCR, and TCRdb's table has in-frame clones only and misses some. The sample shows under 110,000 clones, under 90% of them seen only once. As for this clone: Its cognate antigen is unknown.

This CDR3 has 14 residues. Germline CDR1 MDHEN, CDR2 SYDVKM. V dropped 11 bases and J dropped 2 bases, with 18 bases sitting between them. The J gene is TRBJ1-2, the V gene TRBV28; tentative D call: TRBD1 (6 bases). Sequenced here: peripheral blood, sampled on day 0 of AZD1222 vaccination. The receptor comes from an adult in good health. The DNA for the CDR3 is TGTGCCGTCCATTACAGGGAAGGGAACTATGGCTACACCTTC. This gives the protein CAVHYREGNYGYTF.